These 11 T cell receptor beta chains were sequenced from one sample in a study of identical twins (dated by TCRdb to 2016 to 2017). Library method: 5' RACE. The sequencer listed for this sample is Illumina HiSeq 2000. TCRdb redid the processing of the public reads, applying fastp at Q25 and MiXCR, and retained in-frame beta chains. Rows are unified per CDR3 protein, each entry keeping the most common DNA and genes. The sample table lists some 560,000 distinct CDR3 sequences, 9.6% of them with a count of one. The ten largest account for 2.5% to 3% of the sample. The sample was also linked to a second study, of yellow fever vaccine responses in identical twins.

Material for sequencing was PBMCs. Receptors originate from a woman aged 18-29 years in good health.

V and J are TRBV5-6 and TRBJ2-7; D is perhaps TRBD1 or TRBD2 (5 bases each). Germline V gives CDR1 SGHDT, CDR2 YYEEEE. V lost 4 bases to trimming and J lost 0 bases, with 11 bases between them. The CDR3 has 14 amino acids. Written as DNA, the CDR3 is TGTGCCAGCAGCCGCCGTGGGGGCTCCTACGAGCAGTACTTC. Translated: CASSRRGGSYEQYF.

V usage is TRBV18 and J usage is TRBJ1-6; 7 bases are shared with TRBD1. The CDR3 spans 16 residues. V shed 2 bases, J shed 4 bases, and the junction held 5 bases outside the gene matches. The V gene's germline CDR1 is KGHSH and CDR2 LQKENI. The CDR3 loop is CASSPMGQIYNSPLHF. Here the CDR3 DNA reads TGTGCCAGCTCACCAATGGGACAGATTTATAATTCACCCCTCCACTTT.

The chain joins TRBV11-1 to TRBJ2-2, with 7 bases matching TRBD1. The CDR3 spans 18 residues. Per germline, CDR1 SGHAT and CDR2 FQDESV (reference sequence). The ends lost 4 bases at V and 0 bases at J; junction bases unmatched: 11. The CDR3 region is CASSSTWVGTANTGELFF. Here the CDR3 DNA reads TGTGCCAGCAGCTCCACCTGGGTCGGGACAGCGAACACCGGGGAGCTGTTTTTT.

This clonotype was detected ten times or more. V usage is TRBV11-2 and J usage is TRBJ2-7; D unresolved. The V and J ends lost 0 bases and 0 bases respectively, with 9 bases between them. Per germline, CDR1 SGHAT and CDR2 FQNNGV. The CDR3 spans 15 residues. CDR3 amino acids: CASSLDRGDSYEQYF. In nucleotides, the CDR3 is TGTGCCAGCAGCTTAGATCGTGGGGACTCCTACGAGCAGTACTTC. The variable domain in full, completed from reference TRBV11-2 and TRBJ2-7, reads EAGVAQSPRYKIIEKRQSVAFWCNPISGHATLYWYQQILGQGPKLLIQFQNNGVVDDSQLPKDRFSAERLKGVDSTLKIQPAKLEDSAVYLCASSLDRGDSYEQYFGPGTRLTVT.

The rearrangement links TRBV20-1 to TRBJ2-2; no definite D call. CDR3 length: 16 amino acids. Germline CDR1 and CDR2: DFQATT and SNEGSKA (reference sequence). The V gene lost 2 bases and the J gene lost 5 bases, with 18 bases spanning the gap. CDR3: CSARPIGSTTTGELFF. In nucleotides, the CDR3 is TGCAGTGCTAGACCCATCGGCTCTACTACAACCGGGGAGCTGTTTTTT.

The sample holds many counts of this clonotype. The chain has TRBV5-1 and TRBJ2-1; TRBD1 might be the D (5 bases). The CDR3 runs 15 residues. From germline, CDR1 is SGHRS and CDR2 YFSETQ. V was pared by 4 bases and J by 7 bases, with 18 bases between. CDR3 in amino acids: CASSGRDTFGNEQFF. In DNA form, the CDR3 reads TGCGCCAGCAGCGGCAGGGATACCTTTGGAAATGAGCAGTTCTTC.

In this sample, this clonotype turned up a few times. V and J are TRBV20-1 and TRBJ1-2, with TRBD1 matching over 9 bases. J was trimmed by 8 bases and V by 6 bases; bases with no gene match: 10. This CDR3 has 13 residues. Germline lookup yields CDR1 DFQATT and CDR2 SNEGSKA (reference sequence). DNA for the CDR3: TGCAGTGCCAAACGCGGACAGGGGTACGGCTACACCTTC. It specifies CSAKRGQGYGYTF.

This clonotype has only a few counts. CDR3 region: CASSRKQGLGQETQYF. CDR3 sequence (DNA): TGTGCCAGCAGCCGAAAACAGGGTCTGGGTCAAGAGACCCAGTACTTC. The V and J genes are TRBV3-1 and TRBJ2-5, with D tentatively TRBD1 (6 bases). The germline V gene encodes CDR1 LGHDT and CDR2 YNNKEL (reference sequence). The CDR3 length is 16 residues. V lost 4 bases, J lost 2 bases, and 17 bases lay in between.

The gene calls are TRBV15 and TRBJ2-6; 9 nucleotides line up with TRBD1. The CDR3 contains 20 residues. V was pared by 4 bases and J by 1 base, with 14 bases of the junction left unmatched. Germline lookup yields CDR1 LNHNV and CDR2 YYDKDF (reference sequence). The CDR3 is CATSNLTGTGLGSGANVLTF. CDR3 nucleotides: TGTGCCACCAGCAATCTAACCGGGACAGGGTTGGGTTCTGGGGCCAACGTCCTGACTTTC.

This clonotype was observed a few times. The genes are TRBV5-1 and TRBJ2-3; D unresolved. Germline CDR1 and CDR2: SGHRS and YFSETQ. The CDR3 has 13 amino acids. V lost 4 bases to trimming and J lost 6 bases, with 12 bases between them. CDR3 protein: CASSLNQGDTQYF. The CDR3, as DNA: TGCGCCAGCAGCCTCAACCAAGGGGATACGCAGTATTTT.

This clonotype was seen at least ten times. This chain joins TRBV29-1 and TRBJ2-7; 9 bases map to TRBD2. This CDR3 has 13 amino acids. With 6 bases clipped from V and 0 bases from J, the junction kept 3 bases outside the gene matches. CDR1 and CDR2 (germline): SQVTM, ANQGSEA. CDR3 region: CSVGSGSSYEQYF. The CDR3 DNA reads TGCAGCGTCGGTAGCGGGAGCTCCTACGAGCAGTACTTC.